This TCR beta chain was identified in a study of Graves' ophthalmopathy and Graves' hyperthyroidism (dated by TCRdb to the late 2010s). A note on the overall study: Peripheral blood was collected before any treatment was given, at the time of initial diagnosis. To tell Graves' ophthalmopathy apart from Graves' hyperthyroidism, and to predict which patients would progress to ophthalmopathy, the study relied on TCR beta repertoire signatures. In total, some 130 blood samples were TCR-sequenced: approximately 40 ophthalmopathy, some 75 hyperthyroidism and 17 hyperthyroidism-to-ophthalmopathy patients. A discovery set of 95 to 100 patients (43 ophthalmopathy, under 65 stable hyperthyroidism) was enrolled to explore V-J signatures distinguishing ophthalmopathy from hyperthyroidism. For independent validation, a separate cohort was made up of around 18 hyperthyroidism patients plus 17 patients who later progressed from hyperthyroidism to ophthalmopathy. In six or seven hyperthyroidism patients, the T-cell repertoires found in thyroid tissue were compared with those found in blood. After sampling, hyperthyroidism patients received methimazole starting at 30 mg daily, and ophthalmopathy patients received high-dose intravenous methylprednisolone. Overall study results and their limits: The 13-signature model separated ophthalmopathy from stable hyperthyroidism with approximately 88% sensitivity and roughly 84% specificity in cross-validation, and 80%/75% in the test set. In validation, the model predicted ophthalmopathy progression with over 60% sensitivity and roughly 78% specificity; some 13 predicted patients were CT-confirmed with GO in a median of approximately 6.2 months. Sample size was not predetermined statistically, and investigators were not blinded to group allocation. Most expanded thyroid clonotypes with frequency above 0.001 were also detected in blood, suggesting blood repertoires may reflect the thyroid immune response.

The CDR1 and CDR2 encoded by the germline V gene are SGHTA and FQGNSA. Including the terminal cysteine and phenylalanine, the CDR3 comprises 14 residues. Of all the DNA, just the CDR3 is kept, 42 bases in frame from base 1. V has 7 bases trimmed and J has 8 bases trimmed; junction bases matching no gene number 8. For repertoire sequencing, TCR beta CDR3 regions were amplified from RNA transcripts. The first round of RT-PCR was done with HTBI primers and the Qiagen OneStep RT-PCR kit, and was followed by a second round of multiplex PCR, then size selection and purification. The libraries underwent paired-end sequencing with 100 bp reads on an Illumina HiSeq2000. As for the authors' bioinformatics: Reads were processed with SOAPnuke, discarding reads with adapters, uncalled bases, mean Phred below 15, or no exact constant-primer or identifier match. COPE v1.2.5 was used to merge high-quality paired reads. Each unique nucleotide sequence was treated as a clonotype, and MiTCR v1.1 was used to align the clonotypes to the IMGT TRB V, D and J references. The analysis was limited to V-J combinations with a frequency above 0.0001, which together covered approximately 99% of repertoires. For each V-J combination, a TCR clonal expansion and chaos score was defined as F50 clonal expansion divided by the chaos observed in the TCRdist matrix. Welch's t-statistics and random forest were used to narrow the features down to over ten V-J combinations, which were then fed into a naive Bayes classifier. Thyroid-blood repertoire similarity was quantified with the Morisita-Horn index. The public sequencing data were trimmed at Q25 with fastp and processed into clonotypes with MiXCR by TCRdb, which kept only in-frame beta chains. Entries that share a CDR3 protein sequence are merged under the most common genes and DNA. None of the V and J calls come from the authors' own analysis; TCRdb made them. In this sample the table shows around 670,000 distinct CDR3 sequences, approximately 40% of which occur a single time. The top ten constitute less than 55% of the sample.

Patients with ophthalmopathy had moderately to severely active disease, with a Clinical Activity Score of 3 or more, a NOSPECS grade of 4 or more, and a disease duration of less than 3 months. Patients were excluded if they had other autoimmune diseases, uncontrolled infections, pregnancy or lactation. Clinical symptoms, serum thyroxine, TRAb, thyroid ultrasound and orbital computed tomography formed the basis of the diagnosis. PBMCs were isolated from around 10 ml of fresh peripheral blood by Ficoll-Paque density gradient centrifugation. Total RNA was extracted using Trizol reagent, and RNA quality was checked on an Agilent 2100 Bioanalyzer. Worth noting for this clonotype: This clone's antigen is unknown. Qualities for individual bases were not recorded, and no much larger clone is one base off.

This TCR was sampled from an adult man with Graves' ophthalmopathy. Material for sequencing was peripheral blood. The V gene is TRBV7-2 and the J gene is TRBJ1-4; 9 bases in the junction line up with TRBD1. Here is the DNA: TGTGCCAGCACCGCACCGGGACAGGGAGAAAAACTGTTTTTT. This translates into CASTAPGQGEKLFF.